Following are 27 T cell receptor beta chains from one sample sequenced in a study of T cell changes during pregnancy in multiple sclerosis. Here immunoSEQ multiplex PCR was the method, and the copy in TCRdb shows in-frame clones only, minus some. The sample includes more than 15,000 clones, about 83% seen only once; the top ten take about a tenth. Source: CD8+ T cells from peripheral blood mononuclear cells, taken in the second trimester of pregnancy. Source of these receptors: a female donor in good health, enrolled as a control in a pregnancy study.

This clone has a single count. The chain links TRBV6-5 to TRBJ1-2, with D unclear. The CDR3 spans 13 residues. Germline V gene data show CDR1 as MNHEY and CDR2 as SVGAGI. V lost 0 bases to trimming and J lost 8 bases, with 10 bases between them. This chain's CDR3 is CASSYSTSEGYTF. CDR3 DNA: TGTGCCAGCAGTTACTCGACATCTGAAGGCTACACCTTC.

This clone showed up just once. This sample includes further DNA sequences coding for the same CDR3. V usage is TRBV11-2 and J usage is TRBJ1-1, with unresolved D. Trimming removed 1 base at V and 1 base at J, with 7 bases between. CDR3 length equals 14 residues. CDR1 is SGHAT, CDR2 FQNNGV, per germline. In DNA form, the CDR3 reads TGTGCCAGCAGCTTAGGCGGCGGGAACACTGAAGCTTTCTTT. Amino acid sequence: CASSLGGGNTEAFF.

The chain joins TRBV13 to TRBJ2-2; 7 bases align to TRBD1. Trimming removed 5 bases from V and 6 bases from J; junction bases left unmatched: 6. Germline loops: CDR1 PRHDT, CDR2 FYEKMQ (reference sequence). The CDR3 has 14 amino acids. The CDR3 here is CASSPPQGSGELFF. CDR3 DNA: TGTGCCAGCAGCCCCCCACAGGGGTCCGGGGAGCTGTTTTTT.

The chain links TRBV12-5 to TRBJ1-1, with D possibly matching TRBD1 (5 bases). Trimming left V 5 bases short and J 0 bases short, with 16 bases between. This CDR3 has 16 amino acids. Germline loops: CDR1 LGHNT, CDR2 FRNRAP. CDR3 in DNA: TGTGCTAGTGGTCTCCGTCAGGGCGCCATGAACACTGAAGCTTTCTTT. It yields the protein CASGLRQGAMNTEAFF.

This clone is a singleton in its sample. This CDR3 reads CASSRDNLRSSNTEAFF. In DNA form, the CDR3 reads TGTGCCAGTTCAAGGGACAATCTTCGTTCATCGAACACTGAAGCTTTCTTT. The chain recombines TRBV19 with TRBJ1-1; a possible D gene is TRBD1 (6 bases). This CDR3 region has 17 residues. CDR1 LNHDA and CDR2 SQIVND come from the germline V gene (reference sequence). Trimming left V 8 bases short and J 1 base short, with 23 bases between.

This chain joins TRBV6-5 and TRBJ2-3, with TRBD1 matching over 9 bases. This CDR3 region has 15 residues. J gave up 2 bases and V 5 bases, and 5 bases lay outside the gene matches. The germline V gene has CDR1 MNHEY and CDR2 SVGAGI. CDR3 sequence reads: CASSTTGGLTDTQYF. Here the CDR3 DNA reads TGTGCCAGCAGTACGACAGGGGGACTCACAGATACGCAGTATTTT.

The chain couples TRBV5-6 to TRBJ1-2; D gene ambiguous. Trimming cost V 4 bases and J 4 bases, with 17 bases left between them. The CDR3 loop spans 15 amino acids. Germline CDR1 and CDR2: SGHDT and YYEEEE. CDR3 bases: TGTGCCAGCAGCCCCCTGGCGGGCGCAAGCTATGGCTACACCTTC. Protein: CASSPLAGASYGYTF.

This chain links TRBV19 with TRBJ1-1; tentative D call: TRBD1 (6 bases). Germline V CDR1 and CDR2: LNHDA, SQIVND (reference sequence). The V end lost 9 bases, the J end lost 0 bases, and 20 bases lay between the germline ends. The CDR3 runs 16 residues. The DNA of the CDR3 is TGTGCCAGCCACGGGGGGGGCAATCTAATGAACACTGAAGCTTTCTTT. This translates into CASHGGGNLMNTEAFF.

This chain uses TRBV10-2 with TRBJ1-5, with TRBD1 as a possible D gene (6 bases). The ends were cut back, 0 bases at V and 14 bases at J, with 14 bases in the middle. The CDR3 has 13 residues. In germline, CDR1 is WSHSY, CDR2 SAAADI. The DNA of the CDR3 is TGCGCCAGCAGTGAGTCGACAGGAGCCCCCAAGCATTTT. It specifies CASSESTGAPKHF.

The chain employs TRBV14 and TRBJ1-2, with unresolved D. Germline assignment: CDR1 SGHDN and CDR2 FVKESK. The CDR3 has 15 amino acids. V gave up 0 bases and J gave up 5 bases, with 13 bases separating them. CDR3 coding DNA: TGTGCCAGCAGCCAAGATCTGGGCACACAATATGGCTACACCTTC. Amino acid sequence: CASSQDLGTQYGYTF.

The chain uses TRBV9 and TRBJ1-6, with 9 bases matching TRBD1. CDR1 is SGDLS and CDR2 is YYNGEE in the germline V gene. Trimming at V came to 0 bases and at J to 8 bases, leaving 3 bases not matched to a gene. The CDR3 runs to 15 residues. CDR3 amino acids: CASSVEWTGDSPLHF. Written as DNA, the CDR3 is TGTGCCAGCAGCGTAGAATGGACAGGGGATTCACCCCTCCACTTT. Using reference TRBV9 and TRBJ1-6 for the parts outside the CDR3, the full variable domain is DSGVTQTPKHLITATGQRVTLRCSPRSGDLSVYWYQQSLDQGLQFLIQYYNGEERAKGNILERFSAQQFPDLHSELNLSSLELGDSALYFCASSVEWTGDSPLHFGNGTRLTVT.

V and J are TRBV29-1 and TRBJ1-2; the D is unclear. Germline values: CDR1 SQVTM, CDR2 ANQGSEA. The CDR3 spans 11 residues. V was cut by 8 bases and J by 5 bases, with 12 bases left in between. CDR3 residues: CSPYRDYGYTF. In nucleotides, the CDR3 is TGCAGCCCCTACCGGGATTATGGCTACACCTTC.

The CDR3 spells CASSSIRDRGTYEQYF. For the CDR3, the DNA is TGTGCCAGCAGTTCAATCCGGGACAGGGGGACCTACGAGCAGTACTTC. V and J are TRBV27 and TRBJ2-7; 11 bases fit TRBD1. The ends lost 4 bases at V and 2 bases at J; junction bases unmatched: 7. CDR1 MNHEY and CDR2 SMNVEV come from the germline V gene (reference sequence). The CDR3 totals 16 residues.

The genes are TRBV18 and TRBJ2-7; D not resolved. Germline V gene data show CDR1 as KGHSH and CDR2 as LQKENI. The CDR3 loop spans 12 amino acids. Between the trimmed V and J ends, which lost 3 bases and 6 bases, there was a span of 9 bases. The CDR3 reads CASSPAGVEQYF. For the CDR3, the DNA is TGTGCCAGCTCACCCGCAGGTGTCGAGCAGTACTTC.

V usage is TRBV12-5 and J usage is TRBJ1-2; 12 bases align to TRBD1. Germline lookup yields CDR1 LGHNT and CDR2 FRNRAP. V lost 1 base and J lost 4; bases outside the gene matches: 4. The CDR3 is made up of 16 amino acids. The CDR3 protein is CASGLGDRGLGYGYTF. The CDR3 DNA reads as TGTGCTAGTGGTTTGGGGGACAGGGGGCTCGGCTATGGCTACACCTTC.

The genes are TRBV10-3 and TRBJ2-1; TRBD2 aligns across 7 bases. Trimming at V came to 0 bases and at J to 5 bases, leaving 4 bases not matched to a gene. The CDR3 totals 15 residues. CDR1 and CDR2 from the germline V gene are ENHRY and SYGVKD. The chain's CDR3 is CAISESTSANNEQFF. CDR3 in DNA: TGTGCCATCAGTGAGTCAACTAGCGCTAACAATGAGCAGTTCTTC.

The V and J genes are TRBV7-3 and TRBJ2-3; 7 bases map to TRBD1. Germline CDR1 and CDR2: SGHTA and FQGTGA. V lost 3 bases, J lost 0 bases, and 3 bases stayed unmatched. The CDR3 has 15 residues. The CDR3 here is CASSFGTESTDTQYF. CDR3 coding DNA: TGTGCCAGCAGCTTCGGGACAGAGAGCACAGATACGCAGTATTTT. The variable domain in full, completed from reference TRBV7-3 and TRBJ2-3, reads GAGVSQTPSNKVTEKGKYVELRCDPISGHTALYWYRQSLGQGPEFLIYFQGTGAADDSGLPNDRFFAVRPEGSVSTLKIQRTERGDSAVYLCASSFGTESTDTQYFGPGTRLTVL.

The rearrangement joins TRBV19 to TRBJ2-7; D not resolved. The germline V gene encodes CDR1 LNHDA and CDR2 SQIVND (reference sequence). V lost 1 base and J lost 3, with 7 bases in between. The CDR3 extends over 13 amino acids. The CDR3 here is CASSIGQDYEQYF. CDR3 coding DNA: TGTGCCAGTAGTATAGGGCAGGACTACGAGCAGTACTTC.

The rearrangement joins TRBV5-1 to TRBJ1-4; TRBD1 matches 8 bases. J lost 0 bases, V lost 3 bases, and 4 bases had no gene match. Germline loops: CDR1 SGHRS, CDR2 YFSETQ. This CDR3 has 16 amino acids. The CDR3 nucleotides read TGCGCCAGCAGCTGGACAGGGAATCCAACTAATGAAAAACTGTTTTTT. It is translated as CASSWTGNPTNEKLFF.

The genes are TRBV7-3 and TRBJ2-1, with 9 bases that match TRBD1. CDR1 and CDR2 from the germline V gene are SGHTA and FQGTGA. V shed 5 bases, J shed 8 bases, and the junction held 7 bases outside the gene matches. CDR3 length: 14 residues. In DNA, the CDR3 is TGTGCCAGCAGCCGGGGACAGGGAAGGTATGAGCAGTTCTTC. Translating gives CASSRGQGRYEQFF.

Only one count was recorded for this clone. CDR3 sequence: CASSQVELFF. CDR3 nucleotides: TGTGCCAGCAGTCAGGTGGAGCTGTTTTTT. V is TRBV7-9 and J is TRBJ2-2; the D is unclear. V was cut by 6 bases and J by 10 bases, with 6 bases left in between. The germline V gene has CDR1 SEHNR and CDR2 FQNEAQ (reference sequence). The CDR3 has 10 amino acids.

J is TRBJ1-1 and V is TRBV7-9, with a tentative D call TRBD1 (5 bases). Trimming left V 3 bases short and J 3 bases short, with 14 bases between. The CDR3 runs to 15 residues. Germline CDR1 reads SEHNR; CDR2 reads FQNEAQ (reference sequence). Written as DNA, the CDR3 is TGTGCCAGCAGCTTGGAGTCAGGGTCGCACACTGAAGCTTTCTTT. This gives the protein CASSLESGSHTEAFF.

This chain joins TRBV10-3 and TRBJ1-6; no clear D. V dropped 6 bases and J dropped 6 bases, with 9 bases sitting between them. The CDR3 sequence is 13 residues long. Germline V gene sequence: CDR1 ENHRY, CDR2 SYGVKD. The CDR3 loop reads CAISGEANSPLHF. CDR3 nucleotides: TGTGCCATCAGCGGGGAAGCTAATTCACCCCTCCACTTT.

This rearrangement joins TRBV2 to TRBJ2-7; 9 nucleotides line up with TRBD2. Looked up from germline, CDR1 is SNHLY and CDR2 is FYNNEI. V was clipped by 3 bases and J by 4 bases; unmatched bases: 10. The CDR3 is 16 amino acids. The CDR3 DNA sequence: TGTGCCAGCAGTGAGGAGGGCGGGGGGGCCTTATACGAGCAGTACTTC. Its translation: CASSEEGGGALYEQYF.

This clone came up a few times. The V gene is TRBV27, the J gene TRBJ1-1; no clear D gene. The CDR3 consists of 12 residues. V lost 7 bases and J lost 5, with 11 bases in between. Germline assignment: CDR1 MNHEY and CDR2 SMNVEV (reference sequence). CDR3 in amino acids: CASTGSSTEAFF. In nucleotides, the CDR3 is TGTGCCAGCACCGGGAGCAGTACTGAAGCTTTCTTT.

The gene calls are TRBV4-3 and TRBJ1-1, with D possibly TRBD1 on 6 matching bases. The CDR3 runs to 18 residues. In germline, CDR1 is LGHNA, CDR2 YSLEER. The V end lost 1 base, the J end lost 0 bases, and 18 bases lay between the germline ends. This chain's CDR3 is CASSQGQIYRVMNTEAFF. CDR3 DNA: TGCGCCAGCAGCCAAGGGCAAATTTACAGGGTGATGAACACTGAAGCTTTCTTT.

This rearrangement joins TRBV27 to TRBJ1-5; TRBD1 might be the D (5 bases). Germline CDR1 and CDR2: MNHEY and SMNVEV (reference sequence). The CDR3 covers 12 residues. The V gene lost 5 bases and the J gene lost 6 bases, with 8 bases spanning the gap. The CDR3, as DNA: TGTGCCAGCAGTCTTACAGGTCAGCCCCAGCATTTT. Translated: CASSLTGQPQHF.